In this sample, the clone carrying this T cell receptor (beta chain) turned up a few times. Its antigen is not known. These data come from a study of identical twins. Study outcomes and limitations: For out-of-frame beta sequences, excess twin sharing was weaker. Insertions ran lower in abundant cord blood beta clonotypes, though not in memory repertoires. Conclusions came from cross-sectional statistical analysis, not from following the same donors.

This CDR3 has 18 amino acids. Germline loops: CDR1 SGHNT, CDR2 YYREEE (reference sequence). Trimming removed 4 bases from V and 1 base from J, with 20 bases in between. cDNA carried unique molecular identifiers, and a universal primer site was added by template switching. Via MiXCR, TCRdb re-called the 5' RACE reads, giving one row per CDR3 protein. Altogether 450,000 or so distinct CDR3 sequences are present, 14% being singletons, with the ten largest covering about 0.52%. The sample also formed part of further work on yellow fever vaccine responses in identical twins.

V usage is TRBV5-4 and J usage is TRBJ2-2; the D gene is possibly TRBD2 (8 bases). Material: CD4+ T cells sorted from blood. This sequence originates from a woman younger than 35 in good health. In nucleotides, the CDR3 is TGTGCCAGCAGCAGACCCCGACAGGGACTAGAGAACACCGGGGAGCTGTTTTTT. This translates into CASSRPRQGLENTGELFF.